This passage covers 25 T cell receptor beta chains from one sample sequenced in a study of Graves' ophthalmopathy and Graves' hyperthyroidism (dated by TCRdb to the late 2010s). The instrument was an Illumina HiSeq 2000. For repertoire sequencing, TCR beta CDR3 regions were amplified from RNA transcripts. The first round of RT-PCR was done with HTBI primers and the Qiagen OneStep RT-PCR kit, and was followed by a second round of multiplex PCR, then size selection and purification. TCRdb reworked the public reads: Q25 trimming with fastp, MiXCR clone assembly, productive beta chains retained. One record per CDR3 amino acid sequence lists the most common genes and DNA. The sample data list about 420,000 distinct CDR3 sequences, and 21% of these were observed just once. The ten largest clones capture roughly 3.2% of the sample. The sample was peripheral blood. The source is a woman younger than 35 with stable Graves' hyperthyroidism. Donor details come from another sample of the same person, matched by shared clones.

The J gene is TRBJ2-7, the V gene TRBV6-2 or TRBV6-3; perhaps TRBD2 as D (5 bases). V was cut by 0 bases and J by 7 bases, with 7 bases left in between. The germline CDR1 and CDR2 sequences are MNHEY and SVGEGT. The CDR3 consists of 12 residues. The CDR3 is CASSYSEVEQYF. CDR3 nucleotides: TGTGCCAGCAGTTACTCGGAGGTAGAGCAGTACTTC.

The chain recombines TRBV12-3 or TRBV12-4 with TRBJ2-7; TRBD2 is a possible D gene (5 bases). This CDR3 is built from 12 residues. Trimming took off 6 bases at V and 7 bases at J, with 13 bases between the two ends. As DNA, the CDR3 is TGTGCCAGCAGCCCTTCCCCGGGGGAGCAGTACTTC. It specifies CASSPSPGEQYF.

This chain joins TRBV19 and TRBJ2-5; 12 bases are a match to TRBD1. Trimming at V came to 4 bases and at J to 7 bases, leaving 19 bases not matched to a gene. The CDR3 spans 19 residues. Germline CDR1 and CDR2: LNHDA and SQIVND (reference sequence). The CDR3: CASSNAGTGGAGGKGTQYF. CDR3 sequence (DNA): TGTGCCAGTAGTAACGCCGGGACAGGGGGCGCGGGTGGAAAAGGGACCCAGTACTTC.

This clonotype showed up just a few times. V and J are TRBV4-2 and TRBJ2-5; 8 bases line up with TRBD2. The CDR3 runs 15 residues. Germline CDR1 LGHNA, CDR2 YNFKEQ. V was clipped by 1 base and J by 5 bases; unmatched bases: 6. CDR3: CASSQAAGVGETQYF. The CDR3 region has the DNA TGTGCCAGCAGCCAAGCAGCGGGAGTCGGGGAGACCCAGTACTTC.

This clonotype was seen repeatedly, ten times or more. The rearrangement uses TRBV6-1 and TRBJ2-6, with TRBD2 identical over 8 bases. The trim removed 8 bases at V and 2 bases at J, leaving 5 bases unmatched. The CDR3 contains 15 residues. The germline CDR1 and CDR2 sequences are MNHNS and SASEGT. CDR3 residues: CASREGAAGANVLTF. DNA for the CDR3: TGTGCCAGCCGGGAGGGCGCTGCTGGGGCCAACGTCCTGACTTTC.

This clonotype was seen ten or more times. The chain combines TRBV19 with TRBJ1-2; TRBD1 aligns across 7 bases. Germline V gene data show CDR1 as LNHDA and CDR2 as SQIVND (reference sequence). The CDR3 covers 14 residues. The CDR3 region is CVSLRDRDFYGYTF. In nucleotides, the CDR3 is TGTGTCAGCCTCCGGGACAGAGATTTCTATGGCTACACCTTC.

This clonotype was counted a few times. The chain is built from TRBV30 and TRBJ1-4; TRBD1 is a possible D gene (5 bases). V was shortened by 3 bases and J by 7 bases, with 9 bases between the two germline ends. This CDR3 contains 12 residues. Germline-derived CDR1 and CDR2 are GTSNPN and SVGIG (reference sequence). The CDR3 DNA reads TGTGCCTGGAGGCAGGGTGCTGAAAAACTGTTTTTT. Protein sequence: CAWRQGAEKLFF.

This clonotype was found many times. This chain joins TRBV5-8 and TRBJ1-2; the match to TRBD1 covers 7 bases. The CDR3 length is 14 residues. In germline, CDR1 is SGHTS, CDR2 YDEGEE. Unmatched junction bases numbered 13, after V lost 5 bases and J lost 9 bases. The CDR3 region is CASRAPGQRLSYTF. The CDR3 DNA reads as TGTGCCAGCAGAGCGCCGGGACAGCGCCTTAGCTACACCTTC.

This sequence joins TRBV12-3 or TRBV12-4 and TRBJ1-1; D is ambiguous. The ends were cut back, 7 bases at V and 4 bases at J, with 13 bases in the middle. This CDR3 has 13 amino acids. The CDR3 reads CASTGYEVTEAFF. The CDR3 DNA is TGTGCCAGCACCGGGTACGAGGTCACTGAAGCTTTCTTT.

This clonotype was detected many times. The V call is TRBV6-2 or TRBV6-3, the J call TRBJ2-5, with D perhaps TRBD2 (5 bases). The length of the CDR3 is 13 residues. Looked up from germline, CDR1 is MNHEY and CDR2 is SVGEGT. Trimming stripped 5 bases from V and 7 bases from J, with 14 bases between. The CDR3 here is CASSVVGRRTQYF. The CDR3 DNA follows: TGTGCCAGCAGTGTCGTGGGGAGACGGACCCAGTACTTC.

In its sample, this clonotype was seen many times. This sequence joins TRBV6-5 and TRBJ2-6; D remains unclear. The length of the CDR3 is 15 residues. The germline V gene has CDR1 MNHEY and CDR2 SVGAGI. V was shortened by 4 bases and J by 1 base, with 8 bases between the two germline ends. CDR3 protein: CASSSQDSGANVLTF. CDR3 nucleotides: TGTGCCAGCAGTTCCCAGGATTCTGGGGCCAACGTCCTGACTTTC.

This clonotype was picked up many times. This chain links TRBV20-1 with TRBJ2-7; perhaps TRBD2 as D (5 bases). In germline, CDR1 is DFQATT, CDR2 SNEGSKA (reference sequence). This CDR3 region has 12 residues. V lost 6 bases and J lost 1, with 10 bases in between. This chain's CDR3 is CSANGGSYEQYF. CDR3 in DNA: TGCAGTGCCAACGGAGGATCCTACGAGCAGTACTTC.

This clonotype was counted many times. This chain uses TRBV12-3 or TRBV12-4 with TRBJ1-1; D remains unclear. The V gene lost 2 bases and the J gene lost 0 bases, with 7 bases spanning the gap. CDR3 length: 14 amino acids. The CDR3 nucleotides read TGTGCCAGCAGTTTAAGCAGCCTGAACACTGAAGCTTTCTTT. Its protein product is CASSLSSLNTEAFF.

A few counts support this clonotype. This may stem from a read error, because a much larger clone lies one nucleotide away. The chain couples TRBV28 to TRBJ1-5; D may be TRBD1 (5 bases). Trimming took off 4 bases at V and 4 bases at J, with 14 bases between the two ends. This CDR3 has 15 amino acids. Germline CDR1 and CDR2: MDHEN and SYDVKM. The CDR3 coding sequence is TGTGCCAGCAGTTCCTCCGGGGCGAGGAATCAGCCCCAGCATTTT. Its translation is CASSSSGARNQPQHF.

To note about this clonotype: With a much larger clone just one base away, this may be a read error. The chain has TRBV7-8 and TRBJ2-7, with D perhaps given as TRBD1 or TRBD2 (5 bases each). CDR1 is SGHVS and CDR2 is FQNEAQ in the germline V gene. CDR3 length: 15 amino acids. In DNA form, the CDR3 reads TGTGCCAGCAGCCCCGGGGCACCGGACTCCTACGAGCAGTGCTTC. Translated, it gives CASSPGAPDSYEQCF.

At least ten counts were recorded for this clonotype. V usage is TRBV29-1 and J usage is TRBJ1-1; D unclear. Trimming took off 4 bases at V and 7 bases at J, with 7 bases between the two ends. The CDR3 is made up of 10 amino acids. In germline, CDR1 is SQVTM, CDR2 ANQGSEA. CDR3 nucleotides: TGCAGCGTTGGTCGTGGTGAAGCTTTCTTT. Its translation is CSVGRGEAFF.

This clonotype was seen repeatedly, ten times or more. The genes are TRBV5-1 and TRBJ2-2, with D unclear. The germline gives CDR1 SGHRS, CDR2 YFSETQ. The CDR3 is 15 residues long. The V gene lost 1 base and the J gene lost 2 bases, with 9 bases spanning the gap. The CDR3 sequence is CASSLTHSNTGELFF. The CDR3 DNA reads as TGCGCCAGCAGCTTGACACACAGCAACACCGGGGAGCTGTTTTTT.

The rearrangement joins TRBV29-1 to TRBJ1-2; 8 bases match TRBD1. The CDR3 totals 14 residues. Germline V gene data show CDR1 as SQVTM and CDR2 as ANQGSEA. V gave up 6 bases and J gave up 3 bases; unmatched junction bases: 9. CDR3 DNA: TGCAGCGTGGTTGCAGGGGGCGTAGACTATGGCTACACCTTC. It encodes CSVVAGGVDYGYTF.

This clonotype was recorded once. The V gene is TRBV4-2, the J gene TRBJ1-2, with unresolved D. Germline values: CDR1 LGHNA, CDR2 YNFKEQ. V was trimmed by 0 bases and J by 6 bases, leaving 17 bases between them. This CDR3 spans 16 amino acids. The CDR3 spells CASSQELHRGRDGYTF. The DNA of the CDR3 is TGTGCCAGCAGCCAAGAACTACACCGCGGACGAGATGGCTACACCTTC.

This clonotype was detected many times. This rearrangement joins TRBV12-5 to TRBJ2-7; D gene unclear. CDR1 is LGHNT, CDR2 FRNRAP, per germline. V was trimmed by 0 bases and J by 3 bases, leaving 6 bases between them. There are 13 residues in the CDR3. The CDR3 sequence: CASGLVRSYEQYF. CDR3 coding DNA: TGTGCTAGTGGTTTGGTAAGGAGCTACGAGCAGTACTTC.

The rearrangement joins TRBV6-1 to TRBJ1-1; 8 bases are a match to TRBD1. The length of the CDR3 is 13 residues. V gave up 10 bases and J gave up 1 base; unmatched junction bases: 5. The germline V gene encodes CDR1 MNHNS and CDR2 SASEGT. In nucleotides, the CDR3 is TGTGCCACCGCGACAGGGGAGAACACTGAAGCTTTCTTT. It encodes CATATGENTEAFF.

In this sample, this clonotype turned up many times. The CDR3 region has the DNA TGCAGTGCCGAACCCGGGACGGCCCAAGAGACCCAGTACTTC. It codes for CSAEPGTAQETQYF. The chain links TRBV20-1 to TRBJ2-5; D possibly matches TRBD1 or TRBD2 (5 bases each). V lost 6 bases and J 1 base, leaving 15 bases between the germline ends. The germline V gene encodes CDR1 DFQATT and CDR2 SNEGSKA (reference sequence). The CDR3 spans 14 residues.

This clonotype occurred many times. The DNA of the CDR3 is TGTGCCAGCAGTGCCCCTGCGGGGAACACCGGGGAGCTGTTTTTT. This translates into CASSAPAGNTGELFF. The chain is built from TRBV6-1 and TRBJ2-2, with a weak D call TRBD2 (5 bases). Germline assignment: CDR1 MNHNS and CDR2 SASEGT. The CDR3 contains 15 residues. V was shortened by 4 bases and J by 1 base, with 10 bases between the two germline ends.

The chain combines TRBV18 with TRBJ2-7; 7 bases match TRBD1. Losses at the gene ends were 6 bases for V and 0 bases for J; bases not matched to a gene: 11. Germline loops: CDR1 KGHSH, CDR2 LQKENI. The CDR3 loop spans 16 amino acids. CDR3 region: CASSPRPRGRSYEQYF. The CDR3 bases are TGTGCCAGCTCCCCGCGGCCTAGGGGGCGCTCCTACGAGCAGTACTTC.

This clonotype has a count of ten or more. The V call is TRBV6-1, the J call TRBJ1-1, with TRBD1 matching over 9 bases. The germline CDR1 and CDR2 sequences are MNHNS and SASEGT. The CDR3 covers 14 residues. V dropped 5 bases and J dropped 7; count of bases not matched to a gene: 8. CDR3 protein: CASSRRQGVGEAFF. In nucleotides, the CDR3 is TGTGCCAGCAGTCGCCGACAGGGGGTGGGTGAAGCTTTCTTT.